The clone carrying this T cell receptor (beta chain) was seen a few times. This CDR3 region has 13 residues. Germline V CDR1 and CDR2: MNHEY, SVGAGI. With 7 bases removed from V and 1 base from J, the gap between germline ends came to 10 bases. The data are from a study of control samples from healthy donors and cancer patients. Measured with immunoSEQ multiplex PCR; TCRdb has only the in-frame clones, and not every one. Here the sample spans fewer than 95,000 clones, 85% being singletons. The rearrangement uses TRBV6-5 and TRBJ1-1, with D possibly being TRBD1 (6 bases). This TCR derives from a man under 40 in good health. Specimen: blood. The CDR3 DNA reads TGTGCCAGCAAACAGGGACCGAACACTGAAGCTTTCTTT. Its translation is CASKQGPNTEAFF.